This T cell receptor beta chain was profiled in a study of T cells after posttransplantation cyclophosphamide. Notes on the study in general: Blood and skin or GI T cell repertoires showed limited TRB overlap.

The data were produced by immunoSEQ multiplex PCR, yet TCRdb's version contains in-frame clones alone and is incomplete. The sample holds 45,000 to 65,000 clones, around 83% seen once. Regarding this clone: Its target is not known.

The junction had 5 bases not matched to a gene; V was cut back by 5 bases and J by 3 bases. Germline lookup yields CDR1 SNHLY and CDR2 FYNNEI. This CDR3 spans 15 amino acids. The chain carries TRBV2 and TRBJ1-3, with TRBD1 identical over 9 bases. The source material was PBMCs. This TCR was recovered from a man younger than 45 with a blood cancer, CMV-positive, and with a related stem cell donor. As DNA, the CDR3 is TGTGCCAGCAGTCGGGACAGGGTAAATGGAAACACCATATATTTT. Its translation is CASSRDRVNGNTIYF.